The T cell receptor (beta chain) described here comes from a study of blood T cells in healthy people across ages. Points from the study as a whole: Naive T cell percentage by flow cytometry tracked strongly with beta diversity. Greater diversity and more naive CD4+ cells were seen in long-lived donors than in aged donors.

Healthy Russian Caucasian donors spanned ages about 6 to 90 years. In its sample, this clonotype was seen once. The antigen remains undetermined. CDR1 and CDR2 (germline): SGHDN, FVKESK. V gave up 2 bases and J gave up 8 bases; unmatched junction bases: 6. This CDR3 has 15 amino acids. Primed by a sample-barcoded 5' primer and a J-beta primer mix, a second PCR proceeded for about 7 to 11 cycles. Each single sample gave us at least 2.5 million CDR3-containing paired-end reads. One entry per CDR3 protein, called by TCRdb with MiXCR from the 5' RACE reads. The data hold 1.5 million to 2 million distinct CDR3 sequences, with roughly 27% observed a single time.

The TCR sequence derives from a woman aged 25 to 39 in good health. Sequenced material: blood. The rearrangement links TRBV14 to TRBJ2-1; 10 positions match TRBD2. CDR3: CASSQRQAGGHEQFF. The CDR3, as DNA: TGTGCCAGCAGCCAAAGGCAAGCGGGAGGGCATGAGCAGTTCTTC. Variable domain in full (rest from reference TRBV14 and TRBJ2-1): EAGVTQFPSHSVIEKGQTVTLRCDPISGHDNLYWYRRVMGKEIKFLLHFVKESKQDESGMPNNRFLAERTGGTYSTLKVQPAELEDSGVYFCASSQRQAGGHEQFFGPGTRLTVL.